This record covers a single T cell receptor beta chain. Authors' methods: Amplifying reference gene primers gave estimates of nucleated cell counts. Libraries were prepared by immunoSEQ multiplex PCR; TCRdb keeps only in-frame clonotypes and omits some of them. V and J calls plus clone size are reproduced from that table; the DNA served to infer D and trimming. The sample lists about 280,000 clones; 85% were seen once. The record originates from a study of blood T cell repertoires in COVID-19. Study summary: Acute-phase and convalescent COVID-19 samples originated in the United States, Italy and Spain. PBMCs, B-cell-depleted T cells, or T cells were the source of the cDNA or gDNA that made up the material.

V was pared by 0 bases and J by 4 bases, with 15 bases between. CDR1 and CDR2 (germline): LNHDA, SQIVND (reference sequence). This CDR3 has 17 amino acids. This rearrangement joins TRBV19 to TRBJ2-2, with TRBD2 as a possible D gene (6 bases). The clonotype comes from a man between 45 and 60 years old with active or convalescent COVID-19. Material for sequencing was peripheral blood. The CDR3 DNA reads TGTGCCAGTAGTATAGATAGGGGACTTTGGCTCACCGGGGAGCTGTTTTTT. It translates to CASSIDRGLWLTGELFF. Together with reference TRBV19 and TRBJ2-2, the CDR3 gives the full variable domain: DGGITQSPKYLFRKEGQNVTLSCEQNLNHDAMYWYRQDPGQGLRLIYYSQIVNDFQKGDIAEGYSVSREKKESFPLTVTSAQKNPTAFYLCASSIDRGLWLTGELFFGEGSRLTVL.